This T cell receptor (beta chain) originates from a study of long-term antiretroviral therapy in people with HIV. With survey level as its setting, the immunoSEQ assay was v3.0. This table comes from immunoSEQ multiplex PCR, and its TCRdb copy is limited to in-frame clones, with some not included. The sample has some 45,000 clones; 86% are singletons. Findings of the study overall: Clones expanded before ART dominated the repertoire at all time points. CDR3 length ranges were narrower in HIV repertoires than in controls. Diversity measured after ART increased yet remained under transplant donor controls.

Specimens carried about 0.85-11 million cryopreserved PBMC before DNA extraction. This clone was seen only once. The antigen is unknown. V was cut by 4 bases and J by 8 bases, with 12 bases left in between. Germline V gene sequence: CDR1 SGHRS, CDR2 YFSETQ. The CDR3 has 12 amino acids. Sequencing was performed on unsorted PBMCs, taken 0.1 years before starting antiretroviral therapy. The chain links TRBV5-1 to TRBJ1-2; D gene unclear. The receptor comes from a woman between 50 and 59 years old with HIV. The CDR3: CASSPETNGYTF. DNA of the CDR3: TGCGCCAGCAGCCCGGAAACGAACGGCTACACCTTC. Based on the CDR3 plus reference TRBV5-1 and TRBJ1-2, the full variable domain is KAGVTQTPRYLIKTRGQQVTLSCSPISGHRSVSWYQQTPGQGLQFLFEYFSETQRNKGNFPGRFSGRQFSNSRSEMNVSTLELGDSALYLCASSPETNGYTFGSGTRLTVV.